The clone carrying this T cell receptor beta chain was recorded a few times. Generated by immunoSEQ multiplex PCR, the TCRdb table keeps only in-frame clones and is missing some. The data hold about 660,000 clones, with 87% observed a single time. Trimming pared 2 bases from V and 0 bases from J, leaving 9 bases between. The CDR3 has 15 residues. Germline V gene lookup returns CDR1 SGHNT and CDR2 YYREEE (reference sequence). The sample is drawn from a study of shared T cell receptors in the human thymus. These sequences were also reported in another study, on human thymus T cells. That publication notes: Among the donors, all were healthy Finnish infants having corrective surgery for congenital heart defects. Resections were taken during corrective heart surgery, and the thymus tissue came from these. Within thymic and blood repertoires, V and J gene usage appeared to be biased. Related work showed strongly overlapping thymic repertoires across unrelated individuals.

This sequence joins TRBV5-4 and TRBJ1-3; a possible D gene is TRBD1 (5 bases). The sequenced sample was thymocytes. The TCR sequence derives from a boy less than two years old with a congenital heart defect. In DNA form, the CDR3 reads TGTGCCAGCAGCTTTGGGGCGAGCTCTGGAAACACCATATATTTT. Protein sequence: CASSFGASSGNTIYF.